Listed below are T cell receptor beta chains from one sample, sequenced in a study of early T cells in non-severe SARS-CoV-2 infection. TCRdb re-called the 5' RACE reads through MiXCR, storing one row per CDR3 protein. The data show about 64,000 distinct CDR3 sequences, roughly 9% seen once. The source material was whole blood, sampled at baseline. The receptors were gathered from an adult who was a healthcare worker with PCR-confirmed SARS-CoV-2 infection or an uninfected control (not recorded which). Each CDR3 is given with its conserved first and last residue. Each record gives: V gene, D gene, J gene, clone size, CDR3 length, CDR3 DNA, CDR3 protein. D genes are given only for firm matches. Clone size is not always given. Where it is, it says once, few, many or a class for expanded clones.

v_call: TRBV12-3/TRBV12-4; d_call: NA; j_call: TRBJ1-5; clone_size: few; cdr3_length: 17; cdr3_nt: TGTGCCAGCAGTTCGCCGACCGTCTTGACTTCCAACGGGCCCCAGCATTTT; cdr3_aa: CASSSPTVLTSNGPQHF
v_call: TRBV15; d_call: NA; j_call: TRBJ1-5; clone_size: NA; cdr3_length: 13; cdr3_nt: TGTGCCACCTGCAGTTATAGCAATCAGCCCCAGCATTTT; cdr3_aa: CATCSYSNQPQHF
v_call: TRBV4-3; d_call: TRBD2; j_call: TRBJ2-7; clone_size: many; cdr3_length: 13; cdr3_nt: TGCGCCAGCAGCCATGAATTAGCGGGAGAGCAGTACTTC; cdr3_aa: CASSHELAGEQYF
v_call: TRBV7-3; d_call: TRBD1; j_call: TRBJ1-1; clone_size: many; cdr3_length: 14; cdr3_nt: TGTGCCAGCAGACAGGGGTCGGGGAACACTGAAGCTTTCTTT; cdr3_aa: CASRQGSGNTEAFF
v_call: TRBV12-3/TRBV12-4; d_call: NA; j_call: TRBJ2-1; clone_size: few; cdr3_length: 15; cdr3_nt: TGTGCCAGCAGTCTCGGACACGGCTCCTACAATGAGCAGTTCTTC; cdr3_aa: CASSLGHGSYNEQFF
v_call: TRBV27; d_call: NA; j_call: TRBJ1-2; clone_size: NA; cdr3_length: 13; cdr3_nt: TGTGCCAGCAGTTTCCGGGACCTGGGGGGCTACACCTTC; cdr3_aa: CASSFRDLGGYTF
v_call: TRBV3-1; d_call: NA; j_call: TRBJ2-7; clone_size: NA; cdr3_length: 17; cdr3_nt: TGTGCCAGCAGCCAAGCGGTCGGGACTCCCTTAACCTACGAGCAGTACTTC; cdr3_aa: CASSQAVGTPLTYEQYF
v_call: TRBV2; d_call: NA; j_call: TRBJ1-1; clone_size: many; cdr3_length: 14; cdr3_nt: TGTGCCAGCAGGCACCGTACAGAGAACACTGAAGCTTTCTTT; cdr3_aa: CASRHRTENTEAFF
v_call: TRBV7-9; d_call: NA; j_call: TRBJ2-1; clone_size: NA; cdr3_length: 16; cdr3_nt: TGTGCCAGCAGCTTCTCCTGGGGGGATTGGGGCAATGAGCAGTTCTTC; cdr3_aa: CASSFSWGDWGNEQFF
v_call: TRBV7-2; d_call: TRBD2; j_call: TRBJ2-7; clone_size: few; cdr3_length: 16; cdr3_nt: TGTGCCAGCAGCTTAGCGCTAAGCGGGAGCGTGTACGAGCAGTACTTC; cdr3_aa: CASSLALSGSVYEQYF
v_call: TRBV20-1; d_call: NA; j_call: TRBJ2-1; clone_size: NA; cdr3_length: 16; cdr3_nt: TGCAGTGCTCACTTCTGGGACCTTACCTCCTACAATGAGCAGTTCTTC; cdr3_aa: CSAHFWDLTSYNEQFF
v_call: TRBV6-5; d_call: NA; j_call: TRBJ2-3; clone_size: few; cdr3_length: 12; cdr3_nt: TGTGCCAGCAAGGAGTCCACAGATACGCAGTATTTT; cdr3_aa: CASKESTDTQYF
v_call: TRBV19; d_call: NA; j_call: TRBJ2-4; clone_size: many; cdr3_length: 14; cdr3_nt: TGTGCCAGTAGTTTGAAGGGGGGTTCGTACATTCAGTACTTC; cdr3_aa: CASSLKGGSYIQYF
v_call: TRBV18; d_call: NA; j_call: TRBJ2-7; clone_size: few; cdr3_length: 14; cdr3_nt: TGTGCCAGCTCACCACCTTTCGGCAACTACGAGCAGTACTTC; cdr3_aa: CASSPPFGNYEQYF
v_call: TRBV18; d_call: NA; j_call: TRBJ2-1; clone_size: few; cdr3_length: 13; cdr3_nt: TGTGCCAGCTCACTCCAACAGAACAATGAGCAGTTCTTC; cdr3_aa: CASSLQQNNEQFF
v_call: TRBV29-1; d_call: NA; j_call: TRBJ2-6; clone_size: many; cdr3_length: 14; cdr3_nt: TGCAGCGTTGTGGAAAGCAAAGGGGCCAACGTCCTGACTTTC; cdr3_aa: CSVVESKGANVLTF
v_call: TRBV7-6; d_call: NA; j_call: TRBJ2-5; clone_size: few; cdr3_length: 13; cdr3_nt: TGTGCCAGCAGCGGGCGGGGACGGGAGACCCAGTACTTC; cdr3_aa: CASSGRGRETQYF
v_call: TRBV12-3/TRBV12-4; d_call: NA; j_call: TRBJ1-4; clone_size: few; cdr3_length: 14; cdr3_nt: TGTGCCAGCAGCCCCGTGGGAAATAATGAAAAACTGTTTTTT; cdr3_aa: CASSPVGNNEKLFF
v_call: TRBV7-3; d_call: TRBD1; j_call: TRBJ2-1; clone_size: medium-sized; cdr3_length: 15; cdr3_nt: TGTGCCAGCAGCTGGGGACAGGGCGAATACAATGAGCAGTTCTTC; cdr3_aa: CASSWGQGEYNEQFF
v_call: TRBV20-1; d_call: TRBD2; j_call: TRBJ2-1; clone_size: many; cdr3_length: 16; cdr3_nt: TGCAGTGCTTCGCGGTCCACTAGCGGGAGGTACAATGAGCAGTTCTTC; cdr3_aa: CSASRSTSGRYNEQFF
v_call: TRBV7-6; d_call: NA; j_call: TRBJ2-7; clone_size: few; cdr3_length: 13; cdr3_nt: TGTGCCAGCAGCTTAGTTTGGGGGAACGAGCAGTACTTC; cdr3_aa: CASSLVWGNEQYF
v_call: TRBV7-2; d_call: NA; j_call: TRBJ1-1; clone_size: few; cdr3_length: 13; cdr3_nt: TGTGCCAGCAGGGTAGGGGCGAACACTGAAGCTTTCTTT; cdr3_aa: CASRVGANTEAFF
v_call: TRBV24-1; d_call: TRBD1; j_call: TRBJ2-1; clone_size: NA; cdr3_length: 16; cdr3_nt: TGTGCCACCAGTGATGGGGACGACAGGGGGTACCATGAGCAGTTCTTC; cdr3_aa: CATSDGDDRGYHEQFF
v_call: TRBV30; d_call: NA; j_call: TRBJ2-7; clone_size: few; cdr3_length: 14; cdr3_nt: TGTGCCTGGACCTACGGGGGAGGCCCCTACGAGCAGTACTTC; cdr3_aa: CAWTYGGGPYEQYF
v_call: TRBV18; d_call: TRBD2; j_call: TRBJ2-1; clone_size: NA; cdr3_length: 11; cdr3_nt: TGTGCCAGCAAACTAGCGAACGAGCAGTTCTTC; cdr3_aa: CASKLANEQFF
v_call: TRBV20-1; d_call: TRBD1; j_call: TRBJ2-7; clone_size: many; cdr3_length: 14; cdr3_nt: TGCAGTGCTGATTTAGGGACAGGGTCTTACGAGCAGTACTTC; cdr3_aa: CSADLGTGSYEQYF
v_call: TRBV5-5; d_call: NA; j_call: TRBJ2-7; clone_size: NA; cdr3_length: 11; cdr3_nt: TGTGCCAGCAGCTTGGTGGTCGAGCAGTACTTC; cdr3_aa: CASSLVVEQYF
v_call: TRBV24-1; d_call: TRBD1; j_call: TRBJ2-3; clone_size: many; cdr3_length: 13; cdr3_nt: TGTGCCACAGGGGACAGACGCGGAGATACGCAGTATTTT; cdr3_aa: CATGDRRGDTQYF
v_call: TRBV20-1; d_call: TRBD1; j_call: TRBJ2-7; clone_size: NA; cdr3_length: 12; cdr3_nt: TGCAGTGGATGGGACAGCTCCTACGAGCAGTACTTC; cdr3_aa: CSGWDSSYEQYF
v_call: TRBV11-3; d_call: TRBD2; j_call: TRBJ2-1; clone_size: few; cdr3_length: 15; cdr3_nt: TGTGCCAGCAGCTTAGGAGGCGGGAGTTTCAATGAGCAGTTCTTC; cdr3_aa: CASSLGGGSFNEQFF
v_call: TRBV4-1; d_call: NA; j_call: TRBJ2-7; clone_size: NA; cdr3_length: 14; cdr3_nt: TGCGCCAGCAGCCAAGTTAGTACAGTCTACGAGCAGTACTTC; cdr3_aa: CASSQVSTVYEQYF
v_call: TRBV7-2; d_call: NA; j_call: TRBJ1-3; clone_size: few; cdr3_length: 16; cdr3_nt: TGTGCCAGCAGCTTAGCGCAGATGGGGGCTGGAAACACCATATATTTT; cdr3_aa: CASSLAQMGAGNTIYF
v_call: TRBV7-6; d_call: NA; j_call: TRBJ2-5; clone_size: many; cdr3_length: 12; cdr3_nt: TGTGCCAGCAGCTCACAAAAAGAGACCCAGTACTTC; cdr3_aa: CASSSQKETQYF
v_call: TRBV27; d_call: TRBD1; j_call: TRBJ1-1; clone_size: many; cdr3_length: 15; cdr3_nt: TGTGCCAGCATCTCAAATCCAGGGGGTGGTACTGAAGCTTTCTTT; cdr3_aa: CASISNPGGGTEAFF
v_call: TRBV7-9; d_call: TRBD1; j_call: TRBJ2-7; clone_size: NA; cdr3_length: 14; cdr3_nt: TGTGCCAGCAGCACCGGGACAGGGCCCTACGAGCAGTACTTC; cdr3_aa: CASSTGTGPYEQYF
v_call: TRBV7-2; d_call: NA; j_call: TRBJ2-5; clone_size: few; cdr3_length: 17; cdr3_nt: TGTGCCAGCAGCTTAGCCGGGCGAGGGAGAACAGGGGAGACCCAGTACTTC; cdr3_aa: CASSLAGRGRTGETQYF
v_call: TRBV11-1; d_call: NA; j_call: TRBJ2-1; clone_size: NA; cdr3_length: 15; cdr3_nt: TGTGCCAGCAGCTTATTCGGACTCTCACGGCCCGAGCAGTTCTTC; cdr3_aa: CASSLFGLSRPEQFF
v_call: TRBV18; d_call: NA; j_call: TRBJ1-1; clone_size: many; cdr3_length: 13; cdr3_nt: TGTGCCAGCTCACCTCAGGTGAACACTGAAGCTTTCTTT; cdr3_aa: CASSPQVNTEAFF
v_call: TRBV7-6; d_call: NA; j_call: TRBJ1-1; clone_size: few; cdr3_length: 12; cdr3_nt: TGTGCCAGCAGCTCCAGGAACACTGAAGCTTTCTTT; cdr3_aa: CASSSRNTEAFF
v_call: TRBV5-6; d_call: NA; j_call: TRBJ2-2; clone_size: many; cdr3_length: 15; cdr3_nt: TGTGCCAGCAGCACAAAGCAACAGGGCACCGGGGAGCTGTTTTTT; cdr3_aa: CASSTKQQGTGELFF
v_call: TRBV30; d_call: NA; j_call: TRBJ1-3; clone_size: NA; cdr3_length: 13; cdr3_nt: TGTGCCCGTGTGGAGGGCTCTGGAAACACCATATATTTT; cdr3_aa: CARVEGSGNTIYF
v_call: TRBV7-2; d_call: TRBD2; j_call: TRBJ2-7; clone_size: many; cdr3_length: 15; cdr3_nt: TGTGCCAGCAGCTTAGGGCTAGCGGGAATAAACGAGCAGTACTTC; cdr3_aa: CASSLGLAGINEQYF
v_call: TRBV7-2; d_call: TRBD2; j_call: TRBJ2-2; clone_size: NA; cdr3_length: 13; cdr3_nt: TGTGCCAGCAGCCTTAGCGGGACCGGGGAGCTGTTTTTT; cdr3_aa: CASSLSGTGELFF
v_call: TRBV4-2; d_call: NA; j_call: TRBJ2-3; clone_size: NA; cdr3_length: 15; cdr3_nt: TGTGCCAGCAGCCAAGATGGGACTTCCACAGATACGCAGTATTTT; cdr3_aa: CASSQDGTSTDTQYF
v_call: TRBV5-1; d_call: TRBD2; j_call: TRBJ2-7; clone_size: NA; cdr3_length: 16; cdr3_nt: TGCGCCAGCAGCTTGACAGCGGGAAACGTAAATTACGAGCAGTACTTC; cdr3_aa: CASSLTAGNVNYEQYF
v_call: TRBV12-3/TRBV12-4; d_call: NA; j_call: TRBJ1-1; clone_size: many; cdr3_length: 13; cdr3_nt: TGTGCCAGCAAGGTATCGAGGGGTGCTGAAGCTTTCTTT; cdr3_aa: CASKVSRGAEAFF
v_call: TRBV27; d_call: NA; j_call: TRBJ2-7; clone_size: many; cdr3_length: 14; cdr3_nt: TGTGCCAGCAGCACAGGGTTCCCCCCCTACGAGCAGTACTTC; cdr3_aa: CASSTGFPPYEQYF
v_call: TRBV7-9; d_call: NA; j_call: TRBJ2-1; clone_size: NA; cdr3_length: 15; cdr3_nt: TGTGCCAGCAGCTCAACCAGCACCTTCTACAATGAGCAGTTCTTC; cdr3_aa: CASSSTSTFYNEQFF
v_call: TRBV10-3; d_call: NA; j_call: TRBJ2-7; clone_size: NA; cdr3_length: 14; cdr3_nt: TGTGCCATCAGTGACGGCGGGCTGTCCTACGAGCAGTACTTC; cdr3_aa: CAISDGGLSYEQYF
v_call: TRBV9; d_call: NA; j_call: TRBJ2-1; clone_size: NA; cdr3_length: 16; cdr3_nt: TGTGCCAGCAGCGTAGGGCTCGTTCAATCCTACAATGAGCAGTTCTTC; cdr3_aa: CASSVGLVQSYNEQFF
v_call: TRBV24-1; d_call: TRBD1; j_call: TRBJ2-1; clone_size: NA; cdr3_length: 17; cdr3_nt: TGTGCCACCAGTGATTTGCAATCCGGACAGGGAGGCAATGAGCAGTTCTTC; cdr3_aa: CATSDLQSGQGGNEQFF
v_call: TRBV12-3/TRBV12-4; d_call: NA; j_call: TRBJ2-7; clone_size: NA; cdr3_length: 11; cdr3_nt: TGTGCCAGCAGTATATATACGAAGCAGTACTTC; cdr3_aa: CASSIYTKQYF
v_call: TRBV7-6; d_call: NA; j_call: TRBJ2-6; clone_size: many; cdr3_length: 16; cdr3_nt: TGTGCCAGCAGCTTAAATTCTGGGGCTGGGGCCAACGTCCTGACTTTC; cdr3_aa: CASSLNSGAGANVLTF
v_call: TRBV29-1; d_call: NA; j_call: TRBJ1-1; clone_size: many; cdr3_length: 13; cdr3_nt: TGCAGCGTTGAAGTCAACACGGCCACTGAAGCTTTCTTT; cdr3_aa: CSVEVNTATEAFF
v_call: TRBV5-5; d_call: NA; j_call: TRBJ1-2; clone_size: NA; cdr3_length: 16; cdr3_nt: TGTGCCAGCAGCTTGGGTCTGGGATTTAGGGACTATGGCTACACCTTC; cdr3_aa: CASSLGLGFRDYGYTF
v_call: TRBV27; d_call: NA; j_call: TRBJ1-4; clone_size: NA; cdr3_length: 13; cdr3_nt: TGTGCCAGCAGTTTGCAGGGCGAGGAAAAACTGTTTTTT; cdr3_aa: CASSLQGEEKLFF
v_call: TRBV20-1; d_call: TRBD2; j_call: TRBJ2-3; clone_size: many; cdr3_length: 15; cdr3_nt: TGCAGTGCCGGGACTAGCGGGGTTAGCACAGATACGCAGTATTTT; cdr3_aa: CSAGTSGVSTDTQYF
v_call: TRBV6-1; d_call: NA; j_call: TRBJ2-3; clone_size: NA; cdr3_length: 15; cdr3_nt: TGTGCCAGCAGGAGAGACCTCTATTCTCCAGATACGCAGTATTTT; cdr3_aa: CASRRDLYSPDTQYF
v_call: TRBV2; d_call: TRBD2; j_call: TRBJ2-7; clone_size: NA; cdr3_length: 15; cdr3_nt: TGTGCCAGCAGCGGGACTAGCGGGTTCTCCTACGAGCAGTACTTC; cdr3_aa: CASSGTSGFSYEQYF